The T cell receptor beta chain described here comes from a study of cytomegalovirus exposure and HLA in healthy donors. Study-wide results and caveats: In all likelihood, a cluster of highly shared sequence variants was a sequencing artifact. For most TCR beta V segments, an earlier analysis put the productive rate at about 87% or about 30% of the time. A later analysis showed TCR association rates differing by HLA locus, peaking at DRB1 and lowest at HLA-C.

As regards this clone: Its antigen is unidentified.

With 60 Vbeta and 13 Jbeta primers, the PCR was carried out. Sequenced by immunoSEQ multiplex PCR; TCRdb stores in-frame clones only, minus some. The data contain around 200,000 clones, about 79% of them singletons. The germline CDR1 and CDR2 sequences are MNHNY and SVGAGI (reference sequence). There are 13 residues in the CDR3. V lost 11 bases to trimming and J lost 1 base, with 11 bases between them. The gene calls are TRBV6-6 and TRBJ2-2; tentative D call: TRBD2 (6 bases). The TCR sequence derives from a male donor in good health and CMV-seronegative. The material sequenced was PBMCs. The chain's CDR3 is CAGRTRNTGELFF. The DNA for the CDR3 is TGTGCCGGGAGGACTCGGAACACCGGGGAGCTGTTTTTT.